The rows below give T cell receptor beta chains drawn from one sample of a study of blood T cell repertoires in COVID-19. The assay was immunoSEQ multiplex PCR, and TCRdb's table has in-frame clones only and misses some. The profile covers approximately 480,000 clones, with around 90% appearing a single time and 0.7% taken by the ten largest. Sequenced material: PBMCs or T cells enriched from blood (not recorded which). These receptors were taken from a woman under 30 who had recovered from COVID-19. CDR3s include the opening cysteine and the closing phenylalanine or tryptophan. Each record gives: V gene, D gene, J gene, clone size, CDR3 DNA, CDR3 protein. D genes are given only for firm matches. For some rows the clone size is stated as once, few or many, or as a class when expanded; others skip it.

V: TRBV5-1
D: TRBD2
J: TRBJ2-7
size: NA
DNA: TGCGCCAGCAGCGCCGACAGCGGGGGGATTTCCTACGAGCAGTACTTC
CDR3: CASSADSGGISYEQYF

V: TRBV19
D: NA
J: TRBJ1-3
size: NA
DNA: TGTGCCAGTAGGGGGGCTGGAACTGGAAACACCATATATTTT
CDR3: CASRGAGTGNTIYF

V: TRBV30
D: NA
J: TRBJ1-1
size: many
DNA: TGTGCCTGCTACGGTACTGAAGCTTTCTTT
CDR3: CACYGTEAFF

V: TRBV5-1
D: NA
J: TRBJ1-1
size: NA
DNA: TGCGCCAGCAGCCCAACCCAAGGGGTAGCTATGAACACTGAAGCTTTCTTT
CDR3: CASSPTQGVAMNTEAFF

V: TRBV18
D: NA
J: TRBJ2-1
size: NA
DNA: TGTGCCAGCTCACCACCAGGGGGAGAAAACAATGAGCAGTTCTTC
CDR3: CASSPPGGENNEQFF

V: TRBV2
D: NA
J: TRBJ2-5
size: NA
DNA: TGTGCCAGCAGAGGGGCGGCCCAAGAGACCCAGTACTTC
CDR3: CASRGAAQETQYF

V: TRBV3-1/TRBV3-2
D: NA
J: TRBJ2-1
size: NA
DNA: TGTGCCAGCAGCCAAGGGACCGGGGTTCGAGACTACAATGAGCAGTTCTTC
CDR3: CASSQGTGVRDYNEQFF

V: TRBV2
D: NA
J: TRBJ1-2
size: NA
DNA: TGTGCCAGCAGTGAGACAGGCTATGGCTACACCTTC
CDR3: CASSETGYGYTF

V: TRBV30
D: TRBD1
J: TRBJ2-5
size: NA
DNA: TGTGCCTGTACAGGGACAGGGACGGGGGAGACCCAGTACTTC
CDR3: CACTGTGTGETQYF

V: TRBV7-3
D: NA
J: TRBJ2-3
size: NA
DNA: TGTGCCAGCGGTGCGAGATCCACAGATACGCAGTATTTT
CDR3: CASGARSTDTQYF

V: TRBV5-4
D: NA
J: TRBJ1-2
size: NA
DNA: TGTGCCAGCAGCTTGAAGGGGGACTATGGCTACACCTTC
CDR3: CASSLKGDYGYTF

V: TRBV6-5
D: TRBD1
J: TRBJ2-7
size: NA
DNA: TGTGCCAGCAGTTACTCGAGAGGGGGCGTGCAGTACTTC
CDR3: CASSYSRGGVQYF

V: TRBV29-1
D: NA
J: TRBJ1-1
size: NA
DNA: TGCAGCGTTAGTTCCAGGACACCTAATGAAGCTTTCTTT
CDR3: CSVSSRTPNEAFF

V: TRBV14
D: NA
J: TRBJ1-1
size: NA
DNA: TGTGCCAGCAGCCTCGTAGAACGGACTGAAGCTTTCTTT
CDR3: CASSLVERTEAFF

V: TRBV30
D: NA
J: TRBJ1-6
size: once
DNA: TGTGCCTGGAGAGGGTTGCAGGGAATCTTCACCCTCCACTTT
CDR3: CAWRGLQGIFTLHF

V: TRBV5-6
D: NA
J: TRBJ1-6
size: NA
DNA: TGTGCCAGCAGCTTGACAGCTTATAATTCACCCCTCCACTTT
CDR3: CASSLTAYNSPLHF

V: TRBV6-5
D: NA
J: TRBJ1-1
size: few
DNA: TGTGCCTCACATTCGGGGTCGGGGTCTGAAGCTTTCTTT
CDR3: CASHSGSGSEAFF

V: TRBV7-2
D: NA
J: TRBJ1-2
size: NA
DNA: TGTGCCAGCAGCCCTAGAGCCGGGTCCTTTAACTATGGCTACACCTTC
CDR3: CASSPRAGSFNYGYTF

V: TRBV7-9
D: TRBD2
J: TRBJ2-3
size: NA
DNA: TGTGCCAGCAGCACCGGACTAGACACAGATACGCAGTATTTT
CDR3: CASSTGLDTDTQYF

V: TRBV7-3
D: NA
J: TRBJ2-1
size: NA
DNA: TGTGCCAGCAGCTTAACGTCTGGGGCTGGCAGTGAGCAGTTCTTC
CDR3: CASSLTSGAGSEQFF

V: TRBV5-1
D: TRBD2
J: TRBJ2-7
size: NA
DNA: TGCGCCAGCAGTCAAAGACTAGCGGGGGGGCCCTCCTACGAGCAGTACTTC
CDR3: CASSQRLAGGPSYEQYF

V: TRBV7-9
D: NA
J: TRBJ2-7
size: NA
DNA: TGTGCCAGCAGCTTAGCCGGTTCCTACGAGCAGTACTTC
CDR3: CASSLAGSYEQYF

V: TRBV7-9
D: NA
J: TRBJ1-1
size: NA
DNA: TGTGCCAGCAGCTTAGATCGGGGGAACACTGAAGCTTTCTTT
CDR3: CASSLDRGNTEAFF

V: TRBV6-1
D: TRBD1
J: TRBJ2-7
size: once
DNA: TGTGCCAGCAGTGCGCGACTAGGACAGGGTGGGTCCTACGAGCAGTACTTC
CDR3: CASSARLGQGGSYEQYF

V: TRBV11-3
D: TRBD2
J: TRBJ2-2
size: few
DNA: TGTGCCAGCAGCCGAGGGACTAGCGGTAATACCGGGGAGCTGTTTTTT
CDR3: CASSRGTSGNTGELFF

V: TRBV2
D: NA
J: TRBJ2-1
size: NA
DNA: TGTGCCAGCAAGGCAGGGAACTACAATGAGCAGTTCTTC
CDR3: CASKAGNYNEQFF

V: TRBV9
D: NA
J: TRBJ2-5
size: NA
DNA: TGTGCCAGCAGCTTTTCGGGTGAGCAAGAGACCCAGTACTTC
CDR3: CASSFSGEQETQYF

V: TRBV30
D: NA
J: TRBJ1-2
size: NA
DNA: TGTGCTAGACGGGAGATCGACCGCTATGGCTACACCTTC
CDR3: CARREIDRYGYTF

V: TRBV10-3
D: NA
J: TRBJ1-2
size: NA
DNA: TGTGCCATCAGTGCAGTGACAGACTCTTATGGCTACACCTTC
CDR3: CAISAVTDSYGYTF

V: TRBV3-1/TRBV3-2
D: TRBD1
J: TRBJ1-2
size: few
DNA: TGTGCCAGCGGAGCCGGACAGGGGGCCCGTGATGGCTACACCTTC
CDR3: CASGAGQGARDGYTF

V: TRBV4-2
D: TRBD1
J: TRBJ2-7
size: NA
DNA: TGTGCCAGCAGCCCACAGGGGATCCTCTACGAGCAGTACTTC
CDR3: CASSPQGILYEQYF

V: TRBV9
D: NA
J: TRBJ1-1
size: NA
DNA: TGTGCCAGCAGCCCCCGGGGGTCGTCTGAAGCTTTCTTT
CDR3: CASSPRGSSEAFF

V: TRBV4-1
D: TRBD1
J: TRBJ1-1
size: NA
DNA: TGCGCCAGCAGCCAAGAAGGGGACAGGGGGCCAAGAACTGAAGCTTTCTTT
CDR3: CASSQEGDRGPRTEAFF

V: TRBV7-9
D: NA
J: TRBJ1-1
size: NA
DNA: TGTGCCAGCAGCCCGGCGACCGGGCCCGGGGATGTGAACACTGAAGCTTTCTTT
CDR3: CASSPATGPGDVNTEAFF

V: TRBV30
D: NA
J: TRBJ1-4
size: NA
DNA: TGTGCCTGGAGTGTTGGACAGCGCAATGAAAAACTGTTTTTT
CDR3: CAWSVGQRNEKLFF

V: TRBV5-6
D: TRBD1
J: TRBJ2-4
size: NA
DNA: TGTGCCAGCAGTCTCGGACAGGGGGTTTCCATTCAGTACTTC
CDR3: CASSLGQGVSIQYF

V: TRBV7-2
D: NA
J: TRBJ1-3
size: NA
DNA: TGTGCCAGCAGCTTAGTCTGGTGGGGGCAAGGCGAAAACACCATATATTTT
CDR3: CASSLVWWGQGENTIYF

V: TRBV19
D: NA
J: TRBJ1-2
size: NA
DNA: TGTGCCAGTAGTATGGAACAGAACTATGGCTACACCTTC
CDR3: CASSMEQNYGYTF

V: TRBV6-5
D: NA
J: TRBJ1-1
size: NA
DNA: TGTGCCAGCAGAGCGGTTTCGGACACTGAAGCTTTCTTT
CDR3: CASRAVSDTEAFF

V: TRBV18
D: NA
J: TRBJ1-2
size: NA
DNA: TGTGCCAGCTCACCGTCGGATGGCTACACCTTC
CDR3: CASSPSDGYTF

V: TRBV19
D: NA
J: TRBJ1-1
size: once
DNA: TGTGCCAGTAGTCAACGGGGGGAGGTCAAGACTGAAGCTTTCTTT
CDR3: CASSQRGEVKTEAFF

V: TRBV6-5
D: NA
J: TRBJ1-5
size: NA
DNA: TGTGCCAGCACCCCGGGATCCGGGGGTAATCAGCCCCAGCATTTT
CDR3: CASTPGSGGNQPQHF

V: TRBV5-1
D: TRBD1
J: TRBJ2-3
size: NA
DNA: TGCGCCAGCAGCCGGACAGGGTTTAGCACAGATACGCAGTATTTT
CDR3: CASSRTGFSTDTQYF

V: TRBV3-1/TRBV3-2
D: NA
J: TRBJ1-6
size: NA
DNA: TGTGCCAGCAGCCAAGATGGAGGGTTAGTGGATAATTCACCCCTCCACTTT
CDR3: CASSQDGGLVDNSPLHF

V: TRBV4-2
D: NA
J: TRBJ1-2
size: NA
DNA: TGTGCCAGCAGCCAAAATGGGGGGGCGCAGGGCTACACCTTC
CDR3: CASSQNGGAQGYTF

V: TRBV6-5
D: TRBD1
J: TRBJ2-7
size: once
DNA: TGTGCCAGCAGTCAAACCGGGACAGGGCCCTACGAGCAGTACTTC
CDR3: CASSQTGTGPYEQYF

V: TRBV10-3
D: NA
J: TRBJ1-1
size: NA
DNA: TGTGCCATCAGTGAGTGGGAAGGGGACACTGAAGCTTTCTTT
CDR3: CAISEWEGDTEAFF

V: TRBV19
D: NA
J: TRBJ2-7
size: NA
DNA: TGTGCCAGTAGTACACGACAGGCCTACGAGCAGTACTTC
CDR3: CASSTRQAYEQYF

V: TRBV3-1/TRBV3-2
D: TRBD1
J: TRBJ2-5
size: NA
DNA: TGTGCCAGCAGCCAAGATTATCGCGGGACAGGGTGGTCGGAGACCCAGTACTTC
CDR3: CASSQDYRGTGWSETQYF

V: TRBV7-2
D: NA
J: TRBJ2-1
size: NA
DNA: TGTGCCAGCAGCTTATGGACAGCGAGGGATGAGCAGTTCTTC
CDR3: CASSLWTARDEQFF

V: TRBV2
D: NA
J: TRBJ2-2
size: NA
DNA: TGTGCCAGCAGGCTGCTCGCGAGTAGCACCGGGGAGCTGTTTTTT
CDR3: CASRLLASSTGELFF

V: TRBV7-2
D: NA
J: TRBJ1-4
size: once
DNA: TGTGCCAGCAGCTCGTGGGGGGGGAAGGGAGATGAAAAACTGTTTTTT
CDR3: CASSSWGGKGDEKLFF

V: TRBV10-1
D: NA
J: TRBJ2-5
size: once
DNA: TGCGCCAGCAGTGAGTCCAGGGGAAGACAAGAGACCCAGTACTTC
CDR3: CASSESRGRQETQYF

V: TRBV18
D: NA
J: TRBJ1-1
size: NA
DNA: TGTGCCAGCTCACAAGCCGTGGGGGGATACATACTCATGAACACTGAAGCTTTCTTT
CDR3: CASSQAVGGYILMNTEAFF

V: TRBV28
D: NA
J: TRBJ2-7
size: NA
DNA: TGTGCCAGCAATACACCATACCCCTCCTACGAGCAGTACTTC
CDR3: CASNTPYPSYEQYF

V: TRBV29-1
D: NA
J: TRBJ1-1
size: NA
DNA: TGCAGCTCTGAGGCTGGGACATCGATTGGGGAAGCTTTCTTT
CDR3: CSSEAGTSIGEAFF

V: TRBV6-2/TRBV6-3
D: NA
J: TRBJ1-6
size: NA
DNA: TGTGCCAGCAGTTACTCGAGACAGGAACCCTCACCCCTCCACTTT
CDR3: CASSYSRQEPSPLHF

V: TRBV18
D: NA
J: TRBJ1-2
size: NA
DNA: TGTGCCAGCTCACCGGGCGGAGGGTTTTGGAATGGCTACACCTTC
CDR3: CASSPGGGFWNGYTF

V: TRBV9
D: TRBD2
J: TRBJ2-3
size: NA
DNA: TGTGCCAGCAGCCCGGGGGGGCCGAGAGATACGCAGTATTTT
CDR3: CASSPGGPRDTQYF